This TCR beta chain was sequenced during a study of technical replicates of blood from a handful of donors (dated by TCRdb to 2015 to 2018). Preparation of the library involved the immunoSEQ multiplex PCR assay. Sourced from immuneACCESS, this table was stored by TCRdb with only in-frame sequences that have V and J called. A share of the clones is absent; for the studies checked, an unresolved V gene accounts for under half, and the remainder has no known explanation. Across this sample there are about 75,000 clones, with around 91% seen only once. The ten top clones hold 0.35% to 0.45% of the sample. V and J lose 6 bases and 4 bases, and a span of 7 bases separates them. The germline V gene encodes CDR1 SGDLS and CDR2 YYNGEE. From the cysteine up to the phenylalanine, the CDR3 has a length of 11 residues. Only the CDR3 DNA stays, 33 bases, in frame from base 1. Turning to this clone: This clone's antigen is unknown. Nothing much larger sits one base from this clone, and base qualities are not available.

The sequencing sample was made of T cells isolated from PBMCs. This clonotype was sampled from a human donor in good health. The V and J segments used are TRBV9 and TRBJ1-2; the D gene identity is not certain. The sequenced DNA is TGTGCCAGCAAACGAGGCTATGGCTACACCTTC. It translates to CASKRGYGYTF.